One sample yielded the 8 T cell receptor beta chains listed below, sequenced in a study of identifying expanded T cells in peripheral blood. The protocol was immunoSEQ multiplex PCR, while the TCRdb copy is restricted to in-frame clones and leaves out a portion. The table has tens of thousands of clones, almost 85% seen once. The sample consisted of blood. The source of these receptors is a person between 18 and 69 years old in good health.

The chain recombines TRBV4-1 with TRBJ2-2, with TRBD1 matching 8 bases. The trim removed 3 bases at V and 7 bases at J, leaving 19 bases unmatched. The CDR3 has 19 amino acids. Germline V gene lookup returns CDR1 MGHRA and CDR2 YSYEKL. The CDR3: CASSHPPWGDRGGSGELFF. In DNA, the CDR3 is TGCGCCAGCAGCCACCCCCCGTGGGGAGACAGGGGCGGTAGCGGGGAGCTGTTTTTT.

The CDR3 nucleotides are TGTGCCAGCTCGATAGGGGGGTGGGGTACGCAGTATTTT. It yields the protein CASSIGGWGTQYF. The chain links TRBV28 to TRBJ2-3; D might be TRBD1 or TRBD2, each matching 6 bases. The CDR3 runs 13 residues. Germline CDR1 is MDHEN and CDR2 is SYDVKM. Deletions cut 8 bases from V and 8 bases from J, with 17 bases between.

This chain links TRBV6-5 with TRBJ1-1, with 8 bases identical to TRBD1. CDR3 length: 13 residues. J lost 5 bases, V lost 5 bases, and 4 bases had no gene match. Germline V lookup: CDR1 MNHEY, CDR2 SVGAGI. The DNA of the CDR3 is TGTGCCAGCAGTCGGACAGGGAGGACTGAAGCTTTCTTT. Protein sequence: CASSRTGRTEAFF.

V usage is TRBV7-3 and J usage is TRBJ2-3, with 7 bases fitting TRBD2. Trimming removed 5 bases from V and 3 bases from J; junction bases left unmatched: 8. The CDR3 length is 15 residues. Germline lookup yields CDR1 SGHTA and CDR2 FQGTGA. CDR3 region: CASSRAGVRTDTQYF. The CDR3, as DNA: TGTGCCAGCAGCCGGGCGGGAGTAAGGACAGATACGCAGTATTTT.

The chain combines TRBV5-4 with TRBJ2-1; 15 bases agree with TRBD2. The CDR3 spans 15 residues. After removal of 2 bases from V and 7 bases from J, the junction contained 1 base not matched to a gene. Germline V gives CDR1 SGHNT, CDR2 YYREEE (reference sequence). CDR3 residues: CASSFGTSGRNEQFF. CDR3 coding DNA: TGTGCCAGCAGCTTCGGGACTAGCGGGAGGAATGAGCAGTTCTTC. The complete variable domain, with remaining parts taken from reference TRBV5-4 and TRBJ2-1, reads ETGVTQSPTHLIKTRGQQVTLRCSSQSGHNTVSWYQQALGQGPQFIFQYYREEENGRGNFPPRFSGLQFPNYSSELNVNALELDDSALYLCASSFGTSGRNEQFFGPGTRLTVL.

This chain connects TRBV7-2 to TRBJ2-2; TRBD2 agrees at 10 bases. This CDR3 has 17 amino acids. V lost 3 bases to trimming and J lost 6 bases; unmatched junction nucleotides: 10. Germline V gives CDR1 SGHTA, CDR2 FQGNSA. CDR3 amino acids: CASSLLGASGRAGELFF. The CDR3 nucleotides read TGTGCCAGCAGCTTGTTGGGGGCTAGCGGGAGAGCCGGGGAGCTGTTTTTT.

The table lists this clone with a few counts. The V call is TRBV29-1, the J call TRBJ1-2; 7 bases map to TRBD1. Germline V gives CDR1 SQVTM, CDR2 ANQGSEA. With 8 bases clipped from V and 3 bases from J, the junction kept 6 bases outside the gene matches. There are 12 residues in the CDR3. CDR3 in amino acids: CSLRDRDYGYTF. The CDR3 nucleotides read TGCAGCCTCCGGGACAGAGACTATGGCTACACCTTC.

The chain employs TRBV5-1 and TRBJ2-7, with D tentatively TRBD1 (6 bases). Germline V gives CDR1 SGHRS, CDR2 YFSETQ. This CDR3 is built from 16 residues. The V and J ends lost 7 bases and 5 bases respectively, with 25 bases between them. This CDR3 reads CASGLRGGGDGNEQYF. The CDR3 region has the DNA TGCGCCAGCGGACTTCGGGGTGGGGGCGATGGGAACGAGCAGTACTTC. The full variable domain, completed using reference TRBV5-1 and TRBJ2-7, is KAGVTQTPRYLIKTRGQQVTLSCSPISGHRSVSWYQQTPGQGLQFLFEYFSETQRNKGNFPGRFSGRQFSNSRSEMNVSTLELGDSALYLCASGLRGGGDGNEQYFGPGTRLTVT.